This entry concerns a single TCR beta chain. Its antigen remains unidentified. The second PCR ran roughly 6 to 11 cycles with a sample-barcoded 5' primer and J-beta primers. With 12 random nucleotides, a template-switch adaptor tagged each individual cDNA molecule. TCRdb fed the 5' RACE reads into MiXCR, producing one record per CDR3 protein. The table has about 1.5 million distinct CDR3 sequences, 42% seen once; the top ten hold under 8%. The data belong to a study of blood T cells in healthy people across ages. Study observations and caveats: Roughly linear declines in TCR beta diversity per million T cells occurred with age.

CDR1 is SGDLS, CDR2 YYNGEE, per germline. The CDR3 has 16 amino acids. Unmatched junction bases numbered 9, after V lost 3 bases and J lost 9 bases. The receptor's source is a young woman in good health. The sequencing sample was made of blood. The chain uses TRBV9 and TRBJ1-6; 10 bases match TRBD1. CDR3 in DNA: TGTGCCAGCAGCGCCGAATGGACAGGGGGAGGTTCACCCCTCCACTTT. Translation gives CASSAEWTGGGSPLHF.